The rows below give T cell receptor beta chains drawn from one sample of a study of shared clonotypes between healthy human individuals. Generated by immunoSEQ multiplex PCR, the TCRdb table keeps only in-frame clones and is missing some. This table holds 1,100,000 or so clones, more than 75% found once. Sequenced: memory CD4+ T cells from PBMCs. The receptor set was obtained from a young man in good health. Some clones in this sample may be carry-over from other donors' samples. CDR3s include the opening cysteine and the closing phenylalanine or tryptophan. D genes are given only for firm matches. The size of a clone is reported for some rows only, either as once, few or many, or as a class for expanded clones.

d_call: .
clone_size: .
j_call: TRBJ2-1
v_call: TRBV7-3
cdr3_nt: TGTGCCAGCAGGCGGAGGGGAACAGGGGATGAGCAGTTCTTC
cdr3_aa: CASRRRGTGDEQFF

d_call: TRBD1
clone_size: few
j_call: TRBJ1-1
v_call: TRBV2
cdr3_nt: TGTGCCAGCCTACTCCAGGGGGCTGGGAACACTGAAGCTTTCTTT
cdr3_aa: CASLLQGAGNTEAFF

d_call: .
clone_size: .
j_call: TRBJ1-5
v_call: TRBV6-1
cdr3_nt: TGTGCCAGCAGTCGCAGAGATCAGCCCCAGCATTTT
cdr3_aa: CASSRRDQPQHF

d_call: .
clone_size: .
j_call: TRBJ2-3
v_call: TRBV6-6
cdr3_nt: TGTGCCAGCAGTTACGAGGTGGAATATACGCAGTATTTT
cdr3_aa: CASSYEVEYTQYF

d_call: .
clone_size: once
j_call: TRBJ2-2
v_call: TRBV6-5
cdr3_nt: TGTGCCAGCAGTTACTCGGGCCGGAACACCGGGGAGCTGTTTTTT
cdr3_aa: CASSYSGRNTGELFF

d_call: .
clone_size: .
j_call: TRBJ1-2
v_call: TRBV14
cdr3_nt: TGTGCCAGCAGCCAAGATCTGGGCAGGATTACTCTCACCTTC
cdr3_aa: CASSQDLGRITLTF

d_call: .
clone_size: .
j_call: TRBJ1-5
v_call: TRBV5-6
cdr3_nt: TGTGCCAGCAGCCCGCGACGTCAGCCCCAGCATTTT
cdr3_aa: CASSPRRQPQHF

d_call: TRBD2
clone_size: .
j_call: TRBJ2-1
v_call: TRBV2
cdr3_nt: TGTGCCAGCAGGGGGACTAGCGGAAGCTCCTACAATGAGCAGTTCTTC
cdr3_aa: CASRGTSGSSYNEQFF

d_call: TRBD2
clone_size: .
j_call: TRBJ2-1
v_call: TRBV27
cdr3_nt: TGTGCCAGCAGCAGGACTAGCGGGGGGGACAATGAGCAGTTCTTC
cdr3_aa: CASSRTSGGDNEQFF

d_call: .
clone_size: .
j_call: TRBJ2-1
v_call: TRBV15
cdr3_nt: TGTGCCACCAGCAGAGCGCCTTACAATGAGCAGTTCTTC
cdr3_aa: CATSRAPYNEQFF

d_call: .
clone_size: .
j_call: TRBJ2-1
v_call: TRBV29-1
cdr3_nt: TGCAGCGTTGGGAGGGGTGGCGATGAGCAGTTCTTC
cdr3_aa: CSVGRGGDEQFF

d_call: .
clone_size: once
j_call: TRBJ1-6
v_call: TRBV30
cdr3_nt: TGTGCCTGGCGGACAGCAGGGGAGTCGGCGTATAATTCACCCCTCCACTTT
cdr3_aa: CAWRTAGESAYNSPLHF

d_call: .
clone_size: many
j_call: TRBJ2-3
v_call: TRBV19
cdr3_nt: TGTGCCAGTACTCGAACCCGCACAGATACGCAGTATTTT
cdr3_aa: CASTRTRTDTQYF

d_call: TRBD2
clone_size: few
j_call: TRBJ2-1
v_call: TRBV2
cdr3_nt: TGTGCCAGCAGTGTGGAATTAGCGGGAGGGCATGAGCAGTTCTTC
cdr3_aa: CASSVELAGGHEQFF

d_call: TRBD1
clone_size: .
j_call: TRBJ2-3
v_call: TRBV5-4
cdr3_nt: TGTGCCAGCGCCCGTGGGTCCCGGACAGGGAGCACAGATACGCAGTATTTT
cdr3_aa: CASARGSRTGSTDTQYF

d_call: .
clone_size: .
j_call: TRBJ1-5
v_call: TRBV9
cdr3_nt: TGTGCCAGCAGCGAAACAGGGATCAGTCAGCCCCAGCATTTT
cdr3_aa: CASSETGISQPQHF

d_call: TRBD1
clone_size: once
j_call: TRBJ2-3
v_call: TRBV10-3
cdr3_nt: TGTGCCATCAGTGAAACAGGGGCAGATACGCAGTATTTT
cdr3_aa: CAISETGADTQYF

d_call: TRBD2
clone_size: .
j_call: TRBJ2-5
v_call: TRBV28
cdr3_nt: TGTGCCAGCAGTCTAGCGGGAGCAGAGACCCAGTACTTC
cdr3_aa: CASSLAGAETQYF

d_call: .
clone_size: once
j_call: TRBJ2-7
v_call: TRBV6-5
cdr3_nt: TGTGCCGGCAGATCCGGGGGGCTAGGGTACGAGCAGTACTTC
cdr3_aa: CAGRSGGLGYEQYF

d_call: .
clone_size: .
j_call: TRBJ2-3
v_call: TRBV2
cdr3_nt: TGTGCCAGCAGACCCAGACGCACCACAGATACGCAGTATTTT
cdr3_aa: CASRPRRTTDTQYF

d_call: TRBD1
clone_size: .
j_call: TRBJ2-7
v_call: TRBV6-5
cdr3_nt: TGTGCCAGCAGGAGACAGGGTATGGCCTACGAGCAGTACTTC
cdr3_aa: CASRRQGMAYEQYF

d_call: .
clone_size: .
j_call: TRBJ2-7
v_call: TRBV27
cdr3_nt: TGTGCCAGCAGCTCTAAACAGGAGGTCCCCTACGAGCAGTACTTC
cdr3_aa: CASSSKQEVPYEQYF

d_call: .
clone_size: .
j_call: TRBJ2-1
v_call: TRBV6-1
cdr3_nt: TGTGCCAGCAGGGGAGAACACTTACTGGGCAATGAGCAGTTCTTC
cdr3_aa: CASRGEHLLGNEQFF

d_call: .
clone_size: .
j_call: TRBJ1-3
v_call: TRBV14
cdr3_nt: TGTGCCAGCAGCCCCCAGGGAGGGATTGGAAACACCATATATTTT
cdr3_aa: CASSPQGGIGNTIYF

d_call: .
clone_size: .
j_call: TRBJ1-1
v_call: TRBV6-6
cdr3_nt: TGTGCCAGCAGTAGACCAGGGGAGAAAGCTTTCTTT
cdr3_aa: CASSRPGEKAFF

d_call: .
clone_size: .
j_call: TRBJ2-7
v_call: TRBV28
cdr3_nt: TGTGCCAGCAGTTTCGGGGGGCAAAGACACGAGCAGTACTTC
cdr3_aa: CASSFGGQRHEQYF

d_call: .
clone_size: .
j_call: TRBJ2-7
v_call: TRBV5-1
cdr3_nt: TGCGCCAGCACCCGAGACAACTACGAGCAGTACTTC
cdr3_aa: CASTRDNYEQYF

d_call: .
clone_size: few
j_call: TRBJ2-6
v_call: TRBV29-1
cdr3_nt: TGCAGCGTTGAACACGGAAATGGGGCCAACGTCCTGACTTTC
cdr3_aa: CSVEHGNGANVLTF

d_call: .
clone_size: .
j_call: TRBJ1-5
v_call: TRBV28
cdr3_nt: TGTGCCAGCATCTCAGGTGGAGGGGTGGACCAGCCCCAGCATTTT
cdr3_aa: CASISGGGVDQPQHF

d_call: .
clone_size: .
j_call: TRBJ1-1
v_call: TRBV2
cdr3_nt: TGTGCCAGCAGTGACGTCGGGGAAGGGGACACTGAAGCTTTCTTT
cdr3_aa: CASSDVGEGDTEAFF

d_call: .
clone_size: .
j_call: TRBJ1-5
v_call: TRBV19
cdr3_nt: TGTGCCACCCAAGGCACAGGGCACAATCAGCCCCAGCATTTT
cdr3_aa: CATQGTGHNQPQHF

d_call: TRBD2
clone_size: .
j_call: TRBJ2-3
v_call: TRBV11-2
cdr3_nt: TGTGCCAGCAGCTTAGCTGGGGCGGGAGGGGGAGATACGCAGTATTTT
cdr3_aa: CASSLAGAGGGDTQYF

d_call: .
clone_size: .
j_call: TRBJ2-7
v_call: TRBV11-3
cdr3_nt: TGTGCCAGCAGCTTAGATTACAGGAGCTCCTACGAGCAGTACTTC
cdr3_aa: CASSLDYRSSYEQYF

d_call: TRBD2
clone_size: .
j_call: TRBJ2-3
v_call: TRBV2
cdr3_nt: TGTGCCAGCCACACGCCGATACTAGCGGGAGTGAGAGATACGCAGTATTTT
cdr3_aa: CASHTPILAGVRDTQYF

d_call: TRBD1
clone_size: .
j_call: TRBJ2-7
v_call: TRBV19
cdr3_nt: TGTGCCAGTATTCCAAAACCGGGACAGGGGGCAGACGAGCAGTACTTC
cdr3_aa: CASIPKPGQGADEQYF

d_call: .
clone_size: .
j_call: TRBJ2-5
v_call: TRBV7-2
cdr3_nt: TGTGCCAGCAGCTTAGTTATTTCGGGTCAAGAGACCCAGTACTTC
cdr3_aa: CASSLVISGQETQYF

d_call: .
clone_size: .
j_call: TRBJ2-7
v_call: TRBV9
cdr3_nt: TGTGCCAGCAGCCGAGGGGGGGAAAGGTACACCGAGCAGTACTTC
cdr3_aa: CASSRGGERYTEQYF

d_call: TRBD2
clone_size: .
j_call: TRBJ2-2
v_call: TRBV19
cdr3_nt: TGTGCCAGTAGTATGGATCGTAGCGGGAGTCGGACCGGGGAGCTGTTTTTT
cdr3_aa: CASSMDRSGSRTGELFF

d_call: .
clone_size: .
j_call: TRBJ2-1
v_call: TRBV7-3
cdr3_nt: TGTGCCAGCAGCCCTCGGGGTAGCAATGAGCAGTTCTTC
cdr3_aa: CASSPRGSNEQFF

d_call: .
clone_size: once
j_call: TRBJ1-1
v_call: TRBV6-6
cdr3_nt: TGTGCCAGCAGCCAGCGGTTGGAAGCTTTCTTT
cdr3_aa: CASSQRLEAFF